The 32 T cell receptor beta chains in this list originate from one sample, sequenced in a study of T cells in localized non-small cell lung cancer. Measured with immunoSEQ multiplex PCR; TCRdb has only the in-frame clones, and not every one. The repertoire consists of roughly 15,000 clones, with about 85% occurring once and the leading ten covering around 25%. Sequenced material: peripheral blood, taken before any cancer treatment. The receptors were gathered from a female donor over 55 with stage I squamous cell lung carcinoma.

The gene calls are TRBV28 and TRBJ2-7, with a tentative D call TRBD2 (7 bases). CDR3 length equals 16 residues. Germline CDR1 reads MDHEN; CDR2 reads SYDVKM. V was pared by 6 bases and J by 1 base, with 19 bases between. The CDR3: CASRGGGAYSSYEQYF. CDR3 DNA: TGTGCCAGCAGGGGAGGGGGGGCCTATTCATCCTACGAGCAGTACTTC.

The V and J genes are TRBV13 and TRBJ2-1; TRBD2 aligns across 9 bases. The germline V gene encodes CDR1 PRHDT and CDR2 FYEKMQ (reference sequence). The CDR3 is made up of 15 amino acids. Trimming took 3 bases from V and 2 from J; bases not matched to a gene: 2. The CDR3 here is CASSFSGRTYNEQFF. The CDR3 DNA reads as TGTGCCAGCAGCTTTAGCGGGAGAACCTACAATGAGCAGTTCTTC.

V is TRBV29-1 and J is TRBJ2-5; a weak D match, TRBD1 (5 bases). The V gene lost 3 bases and the J gene lost 1 base, with 15 bases spanning the gap. There are 15 residues in the CDR3. The germline CDR1 and CDR2 sequences are SQVTM and ANQGSEA. The chain's CDR3 is CSVDGDSPLQETQYF. In DNA form, the CDR3 reads TGCAGCGTTGATGGAGACAGTCCACTCCAAGAGACCCAGTACTTC.

V gene TRBV28 combines with J gene TRBJ1-2; a weak D match, TRBD1 (5 bases). CDR3 size: 12 residues. The ends were cut back, 5 bases at V and 3 bases at J, with 7 bases in the middle. CDR1 is MDHEN, CDR2 SYDVKM, per germline. The CDR3 bases are TGTGCCAGCAGTCCGACAGACTATGGCTACACCTTC. Translated, it gives CASSPTDYGYTF.

There are a few counts of this clone. The V call is TRBV11-2, the J call TRBJ1-1; weak D call: TRBD1 (6 bases). V was pared by 5 bases and J by 2 bases, with 12 bases between. Germline V CDR1 and CDR2: SGHAT, FQNNGV. The CDR3 consists of 14 residues. The CDR3 loop reads CASSPGGDNTEAFF. CDR3 in DNA: TGTGCCAGCAGCCCGGGGGGCGATAACACTGAAGCTTTCTTT.

The chain carries TRBV6-5 and TRBJ1-2; a weak D match, TRBD1 (5 bases). V dropped 6 bases and J dropped 12 bases, with 17 bases sitting between them. Per the germline V gene, CDR1 is MNHEY and CDR2 is SVGAGI. The CDR3 loop spans 12 amino acids. CDR3 protein: CASSRDGEGHTF. In DNA form, the CDR3 reads TGTGCCAGCAGCCGGGACGGAGAGGGGCACACCTTC.

The chain uses TRBV19 and TRBJ2-2, with 13 bases lining up with TRBD2. Germline CDR1 LNHDA, CDR2 SQIVND (reference sequence). V dropped 4 bases and J dropped 0; count of bases not matched to a gene: 8. CDR3 length: 19 residues. CDR3 amino acids: CASSRGTSGDFANTGELFF. The CDR3 region has the DNA TGTGCCAGTAGTAGGGGGACTAGCGGGGACTTTGCGAACACCGGGGAGCTGTTTTTT.

J is TRBJ2-1 and V is TRBV28; D uncertain. The CDR3 spans 12 residues. Trimming cost V 3 bases and J 10 bases, with 10 bases left between them. From germline, CDR1 is MDHEN and CDR2 SYDVKM. CDR3 bases: TGTGCCAGCAGTTTTCGACTGGGCGAGCAGTTCTTC. Protein sequence: CASSFRLGEQFF.

V usage is TRBV30 and J usage is TRBJ2-1; D may match TRBD1 or TRBD2 (5 bases each). V was clipped by 2 bases and J by 4 bases, with 9 bases between them. CDR1 is GTSNPN and CDR2 is SVGIG in the germline V gene (reference sequence). This CDR3 spans 13 amino acids. The CDR3 bases are TGTGCCTGGAGTAGGGACGCGTACAATGAGCAGTTCTTC. Amino acids: CAWSRDAYNEQFF.

Worth noting for this clone: One end of the junction does not line up with germline, which may come from a read error. In DNA, the CDR3 is TGTGCCAGCCGTGAGGGAGGGCCCTTCTCTGGAAACACCATATATTTT. This encodes CASREGGPFSGNTIYF. The chain has TRBV6-1 and TRBJ1-3; D is unresolved. CDR1 and CDR2 (germline): MNHNS, SASEGT. The CDR3 consists of 16 residues.

This clone turned up a few times. The chain employs TRBV10-1 and TRBJ1-1; D is unresolved. V gave up 5 bases and J gave up 5 bases, with 15 bases separating them. The CDR3 spans 14 residues. Germline V gives CDR1 WNHNN, CDR2 SYGVQD (reference sequence). The CDR3 protein is CASSPGPQNTEAFF. The CDR3 DNA sequence: TGCGCCAGCAGTCCGGGCCCCCAAAATACTGAAGCTTTCTTT.

This rearrangement joins TRBV14 to TRBJ1-5; unclear D gene. The V gene lost 0 bases and the J gene lost 9 bases, with 9 bases spanning the gap. CDR3 length: 13 residues. Germline V gene data show CDR1 as SGHDN and CDR2 as FVKESK. The DNA for the CDR3 is TGTGCCAGCAGCCAAGATCACCGGTCGCCCCAGCATTTT. This codes for CASSQDHRSPQHF. The full variable domain, completed using reference TRBV14 and TRBJ1-5, is EAGVTQFPSHSVIEKGQTVTLRCDPISGHDNLYWYRRVMGKEIKFLLHFVKESKQDESGMPNNRFLAERTGGTYSTLKVQPAELEDSGVYFCASSQDHRSPQHFGDGTRLSIL.

The rearrangement joins TRBV29-1 to TRBJ1-1; TRBD1 might be the D (6 bases). This CDR3 has 13 amino acids. V lost 4 bases, J lost 2 bases, and 11 bases lay in between. Per the germline V gene, CDR1 is SQVTM and CDR2 is ANQGSEA. DNA for the CDR3: TGCAGCGTTGTTCCAGGGGCCAACACTGAAGCTTTCTTT. This codes for CSVVPGANTEAFF.

V and J are TRBV30 and TRBJ2-7; maybe TRBD2 (6 bases). Germline V gives CDR1 GTSNPN, CDR2 SVGIG (reference sequence). V lost 5 bases, J lost 1 base, and 6 bases lay in between. The CDR3 spans 11 residues. The CDR3 region has the DNA TGTGCCTGGGGGACTTCCTACGAGCAGTACTTC. Translating gives CAWGTSYEQYF.

The rearrangement links TRBV14 to TRBJ2-2, with D unresolved. The CDR3 extends over 16 amino acids. Germline V lookup: CDR1 SGHDN, CDR2 FVKESK. Trimming shortened V by 4 bases and J by 8 bases, and 20 bases separated the two germline ends. The CDR3 protein is CASSPATGSLTGELFF. The CDR3 DNA sequence: TGTGCCAGCAGCCCCGCAACCGGCAGTTTAACGGGGGAGCTGTTTTTT.

This sequence joins TRBV5-5 and TRBJ1-2; unclear D gene. V shed 4 bases and J shed 3 bases, with 16 bases lying between them. The length of the CDR3 is 15 residues. Germline V gives CDR1 SGHKS, CDR2 YYEKEE (reference sequence). The CDR3 sequence is CASSLGVGGHYGYTF. The CDR3 nucleotides read TGTGCCAGCAGCCTCGGAGTTGGAGGGCACTATGGCTACACCTTC.

A single count supports this clone. V is TRBV2 and J is TRBJ2-5; D is possibly TRBD1 (6 bases). Germline assignment: CDR1 SNHLY and CDR2 FYNNEI. Trimming cost V 10 bases and J 2 bases, with 29 bases left between them. This CDR3 contains 18 residues. The CDR3 region is CAIFLAGPRKGTQETQYF. CDR3 nucleotides: TGTGCCATCTTCTTGGCCGGGCCGAGGAAGGGGACACAAGAGACCCAGTACTTC.

This sequence joins TRBV25-1 and TRBJ1-2, with TRBD1 as a possible D gene (5 bases). CDR1 is MGHDK, CDR2 SYGVNS, per germline. This CDR3 region has 15 residues. With 4 bases removed from V and 0 bases from J, the gap between germline ends came to 12 bases. For the CDR3, the DNA is TGTGCCAGCAGTGGGGGCCCGGAGTCTAACTATGGCTACACCTTC. It encodes CASSGGPESNYGYTF.

The chain couples TRBV6-5 to TRBJ2-1; D ambiguous. The V and J ends lost 0 bases and 7 bases respectively, with 10 bases between them. This CDR3 contains 14 residues. Germline V CDR1 and CDR2: MNHEY, SVGAGI. In nucleotides, the CDR3 is TGTGCCAGCAGTTACTCGCGCGGCCGGAATGAGCAGTTCTTC. The encoded protein is CASSYSRGRNEQFF.

V usage is TRBV2 and J usage is TRBJ2-6, with D tentatively TRBD2 (5 bases). Per the germline V gene, CDR1 is SNHLY and CDR2 is FYNNEI. The CDR3 contains 18 residues. Trimming stripped 7 bases from V and 4 bases from J, with 23 bases between. CDR3 DNA sequence: TGTGCCAGCAACTTTCCGGGCCCTCGAGGGTCGGGGGCCAACGTCCTGACTTTC. Translated, it gives CASNFPGPRGSGANVLTF. The full variable domain, its missing parts supplied by reference TRBV2 and TRBJ2-6, is EPEVTQTPSHQVTQMGQEVILRCVPISNHLYFYWYRQILGQKVEFLVSFYNNEISEKSEIFDDQFSVERPDGSNFTLKIRSTKLEDSAMYFCASNFPGPRGSGANVLTFGAGSRLTVL.

This sequence joins TRBV5-6 and TRBJ2-5, with 10 bases aligning to TRBD1. Looked up from germline, CDR1 is SGHDT and CDR2 is YYEEEE. V trimming: 5 bases; J trimming: 5 bases; junction bases outside the gene matches: 9. This CDR3 contains 15 residues. The CDR3 sequence is CASSRDRGQWETQYF. CDR3 coding DNA: TGTGCCAGCAGTCGTGACAGGGGGCAGTGGGAGACCCAGTACTTC. Combining the CDR3 with reference TRBV5-6 and TRBJ2-5 gives the whole variable domain DAGVTQSPTHLIKTRGQQVTLRCSPKSGHDTVSWYQQALGQGPQFIFQYYEEEERQRGNFPDRFSGHQFPNYSSELNVNALLLGDSALYLCASSRDRGQWETQYFGPGTRLLVL.

The V call is TRBV9, the J call TRBJ1-2, with a weak D call TRBD1 (5 bases). V lost 1 base, J lost 8 bases, and 24 bases lay in between. CDR1 and CDR2 (germline): SGDLS, YYNGEE. The CDR3 extends over 17 amino acids. The CDR3 is CASSVSPLWTTAGGYTF. CDR3 in DNA: TGTGCCAGCAGCGTAAGCCCTTTATGGACAACCGCGGGAGGCTACACCTTC.

The genes are TRBV19 and TRBJ1-4; D gene ambiguous. V was trimmed by 7 bases and J by 12 bases, leaving 12 bases between them. This CDR3 has 11 residues. CDR1 is LNHDA and CDR2 is SQIVND in the germline V gene (reference sequence). DNA for the CDR3: TGTGCCAGTACCACGGACGGTGAACTGTTTTTT. It encodes CASTTDGELFF.

The gene calls are TRBV6-1 and TRBJ1-5; D remains unclear. CDR1 is MNHNS and CDR2 is SASEGT in the germline V gene. CDR3 size: 15 residues. Deletions cut 0 bases from V and 0 bases from J, with 6 bases between. CDR3 sequence reads: CASSEAYYSNQPQHF. The DNA of the CDR3 is TGTGCCAGCAGTGAAGCCTATTATAGCAATCAGCCCCAGCATTTT.

The chain uses TRBV30 and TRBJ2-7, with 9 bases identical to TRBD1. CDR1 GTSNPN and CDR2 SVGIG come from the germline V gene (reference sequence). The trim removed 5 bases at V and 4 bases at J, leaving 6 bases unmatched. The CDR3 extends over 13 amino acids. The CDR3 sequence: CAWDRGGYYEQYF. CDR3 nucleotides: TGTGCCTGGGACAGGGGGGGTTATTACGAGCAGTACTTC.

The chain uses TRBV21-1 and TRBJ2-7; the table's D call, TRBD2, has no DNA check behind it. TRBV21-1 is a pseudogene segment. The CDR3 spans 16 residues. CDR3 coding DNA: TGTGCCAGCAGCAAAGATTGGCGGGGAATGGTCTACGAGCAGTACTTC. Encoded protein: CASSKDWRGMVYEQYF.

Concerning this clone: A far larger clone is a single base away, which makes a read error likely. This sample includes further DNA sequences coding for the same CDR3. This chain uses TRBV5-1 with TRBJ1-1; no reliable D call. The CDR3 length is 15 residues. The germline V gene has CDR1 SGHRS and CDR2 YFSETQ. CDR3: CASKAGSYVNTEAFF. As DNA, the CDR3 is TGCGCCAGCAAGGCAGGATCCTACGTGAATACTGAAGCTTTCTTT.

The chain links TRBV21-1 to TRBJ2-5; the tabulated D call, TRBD1, remains unverified against the DNA. TRBV21-1 is a pseudogene locus. This CDR3 spans 16 amino acids. The chain's CDR3 is CASSRLPGGIRQTQYF. CDR3 sequence (DNA): TGTGCCAGCAGCAGACTTCCAGGGGGTATTCGACAGACCCAGTACTTC.

The chain has TRBV11-1 and TRBJ2-5; 8 bases are shared with TRBD1. V trimming: 6 bases; J trimming: 5 bases; junction bases outside the gene matches: 8. CDR3 length equals 14 residues. In germline, CDR1 is SGHAT, CDR2 FQDESV (reference sequence). The CDR3: CASSSGQELETQYF. The CDR3 bases are TGTGCCAGCAGTTCGGGACAGGAATTGGAGACCCAGTACTTC.

This clone was counted a single time. This chain joins TRBV28 and TRBJ1-3; maybe TRBD1 (5 bases). This CDR3 comprises 14 residues. Per the germline V gene, CDR1 is MDHEN and CDR2 is SYDVKM. Trimming removed 3 bases at V and 4 bases at J, with 10 bases between. In DNA form, the CDR3 reads TGTGCCAGCAGTTTTGGGGGGACGGGAAACACCATATATTTT. This codes for CASSFGGTGNTIYF.

The chain links TRBV2 to TRBJ2-6, with D unresolved. Trimming took 3 bases from V and 2 from J, leaving 5 bases between them. The CDR3 runs 14 residues. The germline CDR1 and CDR2 sequences are SNHLY and FYNNEI. The CDR3 nucleotides read TGTGCCAGCAGTGAGGGGACTGGGGCCAACGTCCTGACTTTC. Translation: CASSEGTGANVLTF.

This chain uses TRBV5-8 with TRBJ2-1, with 10 nucleotides matching TRBD2. Germline V CDR1 and CDR2: SGHTS, YDEGEE. The CDR3 sequence is 16 residues long. V lost 4 bases to trimming and J lost 4 bases; unmatched junction nucleotides: 8. CDR3 residues: CASSQGELAGYNEQFF. CDR3 nucleotide sequence: TGTGCCAGCAGCCAAGGAGAACTAGCGGGGTACAATGAGCAGTTCTTC.